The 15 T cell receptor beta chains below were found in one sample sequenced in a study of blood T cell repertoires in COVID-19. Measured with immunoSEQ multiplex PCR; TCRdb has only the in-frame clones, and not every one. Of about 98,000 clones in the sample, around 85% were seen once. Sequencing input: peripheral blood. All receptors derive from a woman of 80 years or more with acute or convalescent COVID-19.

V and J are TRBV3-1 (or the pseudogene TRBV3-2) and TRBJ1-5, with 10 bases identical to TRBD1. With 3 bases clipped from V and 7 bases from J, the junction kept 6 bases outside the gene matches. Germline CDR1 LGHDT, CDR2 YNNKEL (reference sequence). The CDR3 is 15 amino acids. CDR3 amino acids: CASSQTGGAGQPQHF. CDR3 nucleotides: TGTGCCAGCAGCCAGACAGGGGGCGCAGGACAGCCCCAGCATTTT.

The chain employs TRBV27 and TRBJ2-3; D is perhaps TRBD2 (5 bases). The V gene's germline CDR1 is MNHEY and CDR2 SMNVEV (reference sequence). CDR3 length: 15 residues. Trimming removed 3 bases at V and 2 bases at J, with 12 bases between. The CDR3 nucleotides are TGTGCCAGCAGTTTCGCGGACTTATCCACAGATACGCAGTATTTT. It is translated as CASSFADLSTDTQYF.

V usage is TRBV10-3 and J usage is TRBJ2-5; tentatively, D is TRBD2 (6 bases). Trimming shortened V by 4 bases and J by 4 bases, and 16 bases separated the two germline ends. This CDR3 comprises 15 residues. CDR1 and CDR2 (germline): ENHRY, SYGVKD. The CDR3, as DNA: TGTGCCATCAGTGCTCGGCGGGGCCCAGCAGAGACCCAGTACTTC. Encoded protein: CAISARRGPAETQYF.

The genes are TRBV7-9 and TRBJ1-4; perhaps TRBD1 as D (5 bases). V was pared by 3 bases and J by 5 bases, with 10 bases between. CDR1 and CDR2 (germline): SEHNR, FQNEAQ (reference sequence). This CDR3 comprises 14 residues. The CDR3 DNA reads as TGTGCCAGCAGCTTGAGGCAGGGAAATGAAAAACTGTTTTTT. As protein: CASSLRQGNEKLFF. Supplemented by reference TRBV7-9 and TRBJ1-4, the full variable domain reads DTGVSQNPRHKITKRGQNVTFRCDPISEHNRLYWYRQTLGQGPEFLTYFQNEAQLEKSRLLSDRFSAERPKGSFSTLEIQRTEQGDSAMYLCASSLRQGNEKLFFGSGTQLSVL.

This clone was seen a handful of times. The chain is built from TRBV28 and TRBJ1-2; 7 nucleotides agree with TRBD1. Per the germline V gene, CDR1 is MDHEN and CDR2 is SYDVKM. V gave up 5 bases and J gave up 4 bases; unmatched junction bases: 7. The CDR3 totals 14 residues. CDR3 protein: CASSTPGQTYGYTF. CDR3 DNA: TGTGCCAGCAGTACCCCGGGACAGACCTATGGCTACACCTTC.

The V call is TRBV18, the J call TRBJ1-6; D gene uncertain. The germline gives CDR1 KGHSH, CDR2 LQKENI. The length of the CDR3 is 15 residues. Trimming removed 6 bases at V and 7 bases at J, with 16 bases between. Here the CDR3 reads CASSSGGPTNSPLHF. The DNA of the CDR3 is TGTGCCAGCTCCTCTGGAGGGCCCACGAATTCACCCCTCCACTTT.

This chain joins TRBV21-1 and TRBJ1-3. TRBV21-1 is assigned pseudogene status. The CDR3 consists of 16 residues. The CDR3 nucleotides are TGTGCCAGCAGATGGCGGCGTATAAGACCCGGAAACACCATATATTTT. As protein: CASRWRRIRPGNTIYF.

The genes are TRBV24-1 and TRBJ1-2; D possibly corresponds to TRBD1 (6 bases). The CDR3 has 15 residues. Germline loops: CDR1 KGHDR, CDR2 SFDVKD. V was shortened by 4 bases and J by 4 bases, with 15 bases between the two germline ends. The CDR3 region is CATSEGSGDFYGYTF. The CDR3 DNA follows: TGTGCCACCAGTGAGGGGTCAGGGGATTTCTATGGCTACACCTTC.

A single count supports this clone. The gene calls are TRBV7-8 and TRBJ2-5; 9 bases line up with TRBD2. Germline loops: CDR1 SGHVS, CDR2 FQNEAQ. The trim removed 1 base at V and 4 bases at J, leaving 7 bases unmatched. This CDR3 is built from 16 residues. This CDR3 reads CASSLGGRGGRETQYF. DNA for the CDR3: TGTGCCAGCAGCTTAGGAGGGCGGGGGGGCCGAGAGACCCAGTACTTC.

In DNA, the CDR3 is TGTGCCAGCAGCTTAGGTTCGGCGGCGACCTACGAGCAGTACTTC. Protein: CASSLGSAATYEQYF. The chain links TRBV7-9 to TRBJ2-7; D gene ambiguous. Germline CDR1 is SEHNR and CDR2 is FQNEAQ (reference sequence). The CDR3 is 15 amino acids. The V and J ends lost 1 base and 2 bases respectively, with 12 bases between them.

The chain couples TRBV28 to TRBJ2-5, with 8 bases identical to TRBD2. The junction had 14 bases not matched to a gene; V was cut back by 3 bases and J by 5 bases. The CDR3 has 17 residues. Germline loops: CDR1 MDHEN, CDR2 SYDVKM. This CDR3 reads CASSFWARTSLLETQYF. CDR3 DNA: TGTGCCAGCAGTTTCTGGGCGCGGACTAGCTTGTTGGAGACCCAGTACTTC.

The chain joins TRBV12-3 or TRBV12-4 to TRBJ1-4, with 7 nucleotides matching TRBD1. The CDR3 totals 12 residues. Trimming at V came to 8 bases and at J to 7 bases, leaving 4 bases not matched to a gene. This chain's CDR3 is CASLDRAEKLFF. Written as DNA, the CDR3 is TGTGCCAGCCTCGACAGGGCTGAAAAACTGTTTTTT.

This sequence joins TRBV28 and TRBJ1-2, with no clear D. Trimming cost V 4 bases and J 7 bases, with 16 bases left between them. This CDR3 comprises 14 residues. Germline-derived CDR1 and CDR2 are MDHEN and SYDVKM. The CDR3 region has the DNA TGTGCCAGCAGTTCCGCCACCGCCGGTGGTGGCTACACCTTC. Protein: CASSSATAGGGYTF.

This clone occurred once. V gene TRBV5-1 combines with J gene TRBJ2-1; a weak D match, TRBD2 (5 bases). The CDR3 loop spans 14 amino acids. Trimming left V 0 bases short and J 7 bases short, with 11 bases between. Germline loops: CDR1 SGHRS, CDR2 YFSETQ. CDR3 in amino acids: CASSLALTGNEQFF. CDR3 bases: TGCGCCAGCAGCTTGGCCCTAACGGGGAATGAGCAGTTCTTC.

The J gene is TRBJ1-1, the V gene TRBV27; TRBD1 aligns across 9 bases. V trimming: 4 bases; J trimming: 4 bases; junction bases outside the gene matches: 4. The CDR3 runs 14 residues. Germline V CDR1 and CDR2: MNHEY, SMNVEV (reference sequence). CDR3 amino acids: CASSWDRDSTEAFF. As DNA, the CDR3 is TGTGCCAGCAGTTGGGACAGGGATAGCACTGAAGCTTTCTTT.